This T cell receptor beta chain emerged from a study of blood T cell repertoires in COVID-19. Trimming cost V 9 bases and J 4 bases; bases outside gene matches: 7. Germline V CDR1 and CDR2: LNHDA, SQIVND (reference sequence). CDR3 size: 14 residues. The table came from immunoSEQ multiplex PCR; TCRdb's copy has only in-frame clones and leaves some out. The sample holds roughly 200,000 clones, roughly 89% seen once. The sequencing input was peripheral blood. The source is a woman younger than 35 who had recovered from COVID-19. The chain couples TRBV19 to TRBJ2-1; 9 nucleotides line up with TRBD1. CDR3 nucleotide sequence: TGTGCCAGCCAGAAGGACAGGGGATACAATGAGCAGTTCTTC. Protein: CASQKDRGYNEQFF.